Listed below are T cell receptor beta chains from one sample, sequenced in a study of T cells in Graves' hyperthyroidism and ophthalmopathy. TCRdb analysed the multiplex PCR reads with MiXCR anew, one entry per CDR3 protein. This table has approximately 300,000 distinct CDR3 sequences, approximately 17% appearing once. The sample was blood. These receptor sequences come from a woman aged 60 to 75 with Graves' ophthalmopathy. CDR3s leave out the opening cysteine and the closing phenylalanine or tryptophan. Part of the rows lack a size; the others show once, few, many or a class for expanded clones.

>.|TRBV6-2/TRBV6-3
ASQGLTYQPQH
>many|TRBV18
ASSPTSAGANYGYT
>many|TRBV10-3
AISEPLGASATYNEQF
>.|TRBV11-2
ASSLDPRYQETQY
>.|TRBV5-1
ATGTGAGETQY
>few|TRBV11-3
ASSLPCGSGTPY
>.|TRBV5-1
ASSLAGARLAEQY
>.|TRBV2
ASSEVVGGSGGGYT
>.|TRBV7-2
ASSLGTMGETQY
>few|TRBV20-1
SAGTGLGEQY
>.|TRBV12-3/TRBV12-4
ASSAVAGPHNEQF
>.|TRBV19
ASSIQRSSYNEQF
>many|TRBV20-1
SARDIGNSYEQY
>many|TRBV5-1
ASSEGLQETQY
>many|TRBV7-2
ASKTGGLADTQY
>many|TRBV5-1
ASSFSEQTEAF
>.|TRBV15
ATRSLWGTDVAGANVLT
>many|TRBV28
ASSTASGPYEQY
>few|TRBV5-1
ASRKEIQGDGYT
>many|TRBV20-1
SAIRQGTEAF
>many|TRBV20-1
SARAQGDGGMVETQY
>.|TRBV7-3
ASSPKGLQSNEQF
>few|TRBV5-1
ASSLGQGRRSVQF
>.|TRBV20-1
SARGTSGRAGSYNEQF
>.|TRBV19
ASSPLRDRGTDEQY
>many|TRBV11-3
ASSLAGHAEAF
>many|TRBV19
ASSISGDRRRGSTQY
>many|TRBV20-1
SAAWEERTDTQY
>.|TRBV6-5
ASSYLGLAGIQRETQY
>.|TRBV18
ASSPGDSGNQPQH